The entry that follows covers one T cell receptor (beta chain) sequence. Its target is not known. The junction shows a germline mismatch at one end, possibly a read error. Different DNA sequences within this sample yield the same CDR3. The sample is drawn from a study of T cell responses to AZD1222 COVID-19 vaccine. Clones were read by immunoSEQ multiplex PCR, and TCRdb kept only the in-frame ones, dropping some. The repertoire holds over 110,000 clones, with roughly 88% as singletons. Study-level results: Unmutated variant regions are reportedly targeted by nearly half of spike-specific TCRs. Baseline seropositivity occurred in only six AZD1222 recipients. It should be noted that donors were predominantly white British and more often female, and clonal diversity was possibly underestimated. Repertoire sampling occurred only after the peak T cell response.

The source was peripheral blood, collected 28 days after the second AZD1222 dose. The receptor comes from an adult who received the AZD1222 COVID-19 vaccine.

CDR3 sequence (DNA): TGTGCTAGCAGCTTAGAGGCGACCGGGGAGCTGTTTTTT. It translates to CASSLEATGELFF. The rearrangement uses TRBV7-7 and TRBJ2-2, with no clear D. The CDR3 sequence is 13 residues long. Germline V CDR1 and CDR2: SSHAT, FNYEAQ (reference sequence).